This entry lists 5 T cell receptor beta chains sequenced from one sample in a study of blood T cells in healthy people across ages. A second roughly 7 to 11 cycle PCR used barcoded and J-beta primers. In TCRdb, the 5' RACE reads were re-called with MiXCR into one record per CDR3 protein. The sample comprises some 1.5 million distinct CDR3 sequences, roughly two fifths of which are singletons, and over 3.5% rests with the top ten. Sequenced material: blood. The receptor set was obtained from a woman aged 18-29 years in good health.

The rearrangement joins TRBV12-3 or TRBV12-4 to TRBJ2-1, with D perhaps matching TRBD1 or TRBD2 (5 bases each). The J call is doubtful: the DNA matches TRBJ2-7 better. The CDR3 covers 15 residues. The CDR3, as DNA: TGTGCCAGCAAACCACCCGGGGCCCCCTCAGATGAGCAGTACTTC. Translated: CASKPPGAPSDEQYF.

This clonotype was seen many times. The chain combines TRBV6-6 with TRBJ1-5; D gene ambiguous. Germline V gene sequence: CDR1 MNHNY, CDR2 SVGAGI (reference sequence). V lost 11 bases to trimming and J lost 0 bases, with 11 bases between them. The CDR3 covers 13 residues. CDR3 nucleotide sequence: TGTGCCGGCCAAGAAGGTAGCAATCAGCCCCAGCATTTT. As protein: CAGQEGSNQPQHF.

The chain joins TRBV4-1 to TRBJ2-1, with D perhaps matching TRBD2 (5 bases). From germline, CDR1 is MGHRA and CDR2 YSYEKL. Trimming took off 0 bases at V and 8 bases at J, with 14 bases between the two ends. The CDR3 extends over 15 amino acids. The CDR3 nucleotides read TGCGCCAGCAGCCAAGATCGAGCGGACTCTGATGAGCAGTTCTTC. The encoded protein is CASSQDRADSDEQFF.

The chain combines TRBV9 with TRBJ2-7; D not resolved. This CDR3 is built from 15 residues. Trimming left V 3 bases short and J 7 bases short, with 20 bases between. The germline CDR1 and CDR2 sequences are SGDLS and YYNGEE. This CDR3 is CASSEPATSYNEQYF. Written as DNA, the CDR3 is TGTGCCAGCAGCGAACCCGCCACGTCCTACAATGAGCAGTACTTC.

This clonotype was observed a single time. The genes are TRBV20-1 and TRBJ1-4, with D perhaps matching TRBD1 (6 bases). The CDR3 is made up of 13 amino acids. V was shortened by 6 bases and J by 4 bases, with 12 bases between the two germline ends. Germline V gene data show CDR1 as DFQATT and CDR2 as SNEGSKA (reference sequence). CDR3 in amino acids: CSAGGGHNEKLFF. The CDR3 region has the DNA TGCAGTGCGGGAGGGGGTCATAATGAAAAACTGTTTTTT.